Below are 11 T cell receptor beta chains sequenced from a single sample in a study of a mutant IDH1 vaccine in newly diagnosed glioma. Time point here: week 47, end of study. All doses held 300 ug of mutant IDH1 20-mer peptide, with topical imiquimod. Their cognate antigens are unknown. Clones were sequenced by immunoSEQ multiplex PCR, and TCRdb holds only the in-frame ones, with some missing. The table has 77,000 or so clones, roughly four fifths seen once. The sequenced sample was PBMCs, obtained from a glioma patient whose treatment included an IDH1 peptide vaccine. These TCRs come from a man in his forties with glioma.

The CDR3 nucleotides are TGTGCCAGCAGGATAACCGGGACAGGTGTGGTCGAGCAGTACTTC. Protein: CASRITGTGVVEQYF. The chain combines TRBV7-8 with TRBJ2-7, with 8 bases matching TRBD1. With 6 bases clipped from V and 6 bases from J, the junction kept 13 bases outside the gene matches. The CDR3 totals 15 residues. The germline V gene has CDR1 SGHVS and CDR2 FQNEAQ.

The chain employs TRBV5-1 and TRBJ1-4; 7 bases line up with TRBD1. From germline, CDR1 is SGHRS and CDR2 YFSETQ. CDR3 length equals 15 residues. The J segment lost 5 bases and the V segment lost 4 bases, leaving 8 bases of the junction unmatched. CDR3 residues: CASSPGARGNEKLFF. CDR3 DNA sequence: TGCGCCAGCAGCCCTGGCGCCAGGGGGAATGAAAAACTGTTTTTT.

J is TRBJ2-7 and V is TRBV5-1; no firm D call. The CDR3 length is 12 residues. Germline V gives CDR1 SGHRS, CDR2 YFSETQ. V lost 3 bases, J lost 4 bases, and 8 bases lay in between. The CDR3 here is CASSSTLYEQYF. The CDR3 DNA follows: TGCGCCAGCAGCTCCACCCTATACGAGCAGTACTTC.

The chain combines TRBV9 with TRBJ2-2; 8 nucleotides agree with TRBD2. The CDR3 spans 16 residues. Germline V gene sequence: CDR1 SGDLS, CDR2 YYNGEE. Trimming took 0 bases from V and 3 from J; bases not matched to a gene: 4. The CDR3 protein is CASSVGVAGYTGELFF. Here the CDR3 DNA reads TGTGCCAGCAGCGTAGGGGTAGCGGGATACACCGGGGAGCTGTTTTTT.

The CDR3 coding sequence is TGTGCCAGCAGCAACCGCGACAGGGTGGACGGCATTCAGTACTTC. It codes for CASSNRDRVDGIQYF. V usage is TRBV11-2 and J usage is TRBJ2-4; 7 bases map to TRBD1. The CDR3 runs to 15 residues. Germline V gives CDR1 SGHAT, CDR2 FQNNGV. V lost 5 bases, J lost 9 bases, and 13 bases stayed unmatched.

This clone was seen once. This chain uses TRBV19 with TRBJ2-2, with 10 positions matching TRBD1. The germline gives CDR1 LNHDA, CDR2 SQIVND (reference sequence). The ends lost 7 bases at V and 4 bases at J; junction bases unmatched: 9. The CDR3 totals 16 residues. The DNA of the CDR3 is TGTGCCAGTATCAGAACCGGGACAGGGGTCACCGGGGAGCTGTTTTTT. This encodes CASIRTGTGVTGELFF.

The J gene is TRBJ1-5, the V gene TRBV25-1; D gene uncertain. Germline values: CDR1 MGHDK, CDR2 SYGVNS. Trimming stripped 6 bases from V and 2 bases from J, with 8 bases between. This CDR3 contains 13 residues. The chain's CDR3 is CASRGVGNQPQHF. The CDR3 DNA is TGTGCCAGCAGGGGAGTCGGCAATCAGCCCCAGCATTTT.

V gene TRBV19 combines with J gene TRBJ2-7; tentative D call: TRBD1 (5 bases). The CDR3 has 15 residues. Trimming took 6 bases from V and 2 from J, leaving 17 bases between them. Germline lookup yields CDR1 LNHDA and CDR2 SQIVND (reference sequence). CDR3 protein: CASRSKTVNPYEQYF. The CDR3 DNA sequence: TGTGCCAGTAGGTCAAAGACAGTGAACCCCTACGAGCAGTACTTC.

The table lists this clone with a count of one. This rearrangement joins TRBV30 to TRBJ1-5; D might be TRBD1 (6 bases). Deletions cut 0 bases from V and 1 base from J, with 16 bases between. CDR3 length: 17 amino acids. Germline CDR1 is GTSNPN and CDR2 is SVGIG (reference sequence). The DNA for the CDR3 is TGTGCCTGGAGTGTGGGGGGCTTTGGGAAGAGCAATCAGCCCCAGCATTTT. This codes for CAWSVGGFGKSNQPQHF.

The CDR3 region is CASSWRGETDTQYF. The DNA of the CDR3 is TGTGCCAGCAGCTGGCGGGGGGAGACAGATACGCAGTATTTT. This chain joins TRBV5-6 and TRBJ2-3; 8 bases match TRBD2. CDR3 length equals 14 residues. Germline CDR1 reads SGHDT; CDR2 reads YYEEEE. V was clipped by 3 bases and J by 3 bases; unmatched bases: 3.

The J gene is TRBJ2-3, the V gene TRBV9, with D perhaps being TRBD1 or TRBD2 (5 bases each). The CDR3 contains 16 residues. Germline V gives CDR1 SGDLS, CDR2 YYNGEE. Trimming removed 0 bases from V and 2 bases from J, with 13 bases in between. As DNA, the CDR3 is TGTGCCAGCAGCGTAGGCCTTCGGGGCCCCACAGATACGCAGTATTTT. It yields the protein CASSVGLRGPTDTQYF. Variable domain in full (rest from reference TRBV9 and TRBJ2-3): DSGVTQTPKHLITATGQRVTLRCSPRSGDLSVYWYQQSLDQGLQFLIQYYNGEERAKGNILERFSAQQFPDLHSELNLSSLELGDSALYFCASSVGLRGPTDTQYFGPGTRLTVL.